The next 19 T cell receptor beta chains were all read from a single sample in a study of monozygotic twins with inflammatory bowel disease. TCRdb re-called the 5' RACE reads; one entry per CDR3 protein, DNA not given. Recorded for this sample: around 40,000 distinct CDR3 sequences. The sequencing sample was made of blood. The receptors were sampled from a human donor with ulcerative colitis or Crohn's disease, or a healthy co-twin of an affected twin (not recorded which).

The chain is built from TRBV7-3 and TRBJ2-1; TCRdb designates TRBD1, a call that cannot be tested without DNA. Germline CDR1 and CDR2: SGHTA and FQGTGA. The CDR3 runs to 13 residues. The CDR3 loop reads CASSLTPGGEQFF.

V is TRBV3-1 and J is TRBJ2-7. The CDR3 contains 14 residues. Germline assignment: CDR1 LGHDT and CDR2 YNNKEL (reference sequence). The CDR3: CASSLGSRSYEQYF.

This chain links TRBV12-3 or TRBV12-4 with TRBJ1-3; TCRdb's D gene call, TRBD1, goes unchecked for lack of DNA. The length of the CDR3 is 17 residues. CDR3 amino acids: CASSLNPGFTGENTIYF.

The chain joins TRBV4-3 to TRBJ1-5. The V gene's germline CDR1 is LGHNA and CDR2 YSLEER. CDR3 length equals 15 residues. CDR3 loop: CASSQDPGLNQPQHF.

This chain links TRBV7-2 with TRBJ2-3; as DNA is missing, the TRBD2 call by TCRdb cannot be tested. This CDR3 is built from 18 residues. Looked up from germline, CDR1 is SGHTA and CDR2 is FQGNSA. The CDR3 reads CASSLATGGLATGDTQYF.

The genes are TRBV7-2 and TRBJ1-2; TCRdb's D gene call, TRBD1, goes unchecked for lack of DNA. CDR1 is SGHTA, CDR2 FQGNSA, per germline. The CDR3 sequence is 17 residues long. The CDR3 is CASSLIPGNPRSYGYTF.

The chain recombines TRBV28 with TRBJ2-7. This CDR3 has 14 residues. Germline V gives CDR1 MDHEN, CDR2 SYDVKM. The CDR3 sequence is CASSADTAMKEQYF.

The rearrangement links TRBV5-5 to TRBJ2-2. CDR1 and CDR2 from the germline V gene are SGHKS and YYEKEE (reference sequence). The CDR3 loop spans 16 amino acids. CDR3 amino acids: CASSLVGVVGTGELFF.

This chain joins TRBV5-1 and TRBJ2-7; checking the TCRdb D call of TRBD2 is not possible without DNA. Germline V gives CDR1 SGHRS, CDR2 YFSETQ. This CDR3 region has 17 residues. The CDR3 region is CASSFGGHRLALHEQYF.

The chain employs TRBV7-2 and TRBJ2-3; the D gene TCRdb calls, TRBD1, cannot be checked with no DNA. The germline CDR1 and CDR2 sequences are SGHTA and FQGNSA. The CDR3 loop spans 14 amino acids. The CDR3 is CASSQRGDKDTQYF.

CDR3: CSARDLGQASNQPQHF. V usage is TRBV20-1 and J usage is TRBJ1-5; TCRdb selects TRBD1, and the lack of DNA leaves this call unchecked. Germline V gene lookup returns CDR1 DFQATT and CDR2 SNEGSKA (reference sequence). The CDR3 runs 16 residues.

CDR3 residues: CASSGGPGTDGNQPQHF. J is TRBJ1-5 and V is TRBV5-1; TCRdb lists TRBD1, though no DNA is available to test this call. Germline V lookup: CDR1 SGHRS, CDR2 YFSETQ. The CDR3 loop spans 17 amino acids.

This CDR3 reads CSVAGLGLAGVNPETQYF. The chain uses TRBV29-1 and TRBJ2-5; TCRdb indicates TRBD2, and absent DNA this call remains unverified. In germline, CDR1 is SQVTM, CDR2 ANQGSEA. The CDR3 has 18 amino acids.

The chain combines TRBV9 with TRBJ2-3; TCRdb calls TRBD2, which cannot be checked without DNA. Germline V lookup: CDR1 SGDLS, CDR2 YYNGEE. The CDR3 has 15 amino acids. Here the CDR3 reads CASSVGPARRDTQYF.

The chain employs TRBV11-2 and TRBJ2-2; TCRdb's D gene call, TRBD1, goes unchecked for lack of DNA. The CDR3 runs to 15 residues. Per the germline V gene, CDR1 is SGHAT and CDR2 is FQNNGV. CDR3 amino acids: CASSRTGTGTGELFF.

V and J are TRBV4-1 and TRBJ1-6; TCRdb lists TRBD1, though no DNA is available to test this call. This CDR3 contains 15 residues. Germline values: CDR1 MGHRA, CDR2 YSYEKL. CDR3 loop: CASSQGGPFNSPLHF.

This chain links TRBV5-1 with TRBJ1-1; TCRdb picks TRBD1, but there is no DNA to check that call. There are 14 residues in the CDR3. Per the germline V gene, CDR1 is SGHRS and CDR2 is YFSETQ. The CDR3 protein is CDSSLQGVDTEAFF.

The V gene is TRBV20-1, the J gene TRBJ1-3; as DNA is missing, the TRBD1 call by TCRdb cannot be tested. The length of the CDR3 is 14 residues. Germline V CDR1 and CDR2: DFQATT, SNEGSKA (reference sequence). CDR3 residues: CSARTGANGNTIYF.

The rearrangement uses TRBV20-1 and TRBJ2-7; with no DNA, the TCRdb D assignment of TRBD2 cannot be verified. Germline lookup yields CDR1 DFQATT and CDR2 SNEGSKA (reference sequence). This CDR3 region has 14 residues. CDR3 in amino acids: CSARPGGGSSEQYF.